The 30 T cell receptor beta chains listed next were all sequenced from one sample in a study of a mutant IDH1 vaccine in newly diagnosed glioma. Their specific antigens are unknown. The time point denotes: week 35, safety follow-up. All doses held 300 ug of mutant IDH1 20-mer peptide, with topical imiquimod. Generated by immunoSEQ multiplex PCR, the TCRdb table keeps only in-frame clones and is missing some. The repertoire holds under 40,000 clones, over 65% seen once, with 15% in the top ten. Material: PBMCs, obtained from a glioma patient whose treatment included an IDH1 peptide vaccine. All receptors come from a man aged 25 to 40 with glioma.

The rearrangement joins TRBV6-1 to TRBJ1-2; weak D call: TRBD1 (5 bases). The CDR3 totals 15 residues. V lost 2 bases, J lost 3 bases, and 13 bases lay in between. The germline gives CDR1 MNHNS, CDR2 SASEGT. As DNA, the CDR3 is TGTGCCAGCAGTGAAACCCCCGGGACCGACTATGGCTACACCTTC. It codes for CASSETPGTDYGYTF.

In this sample, this clone turned up a few times. This rearrangement joins TRBV4-1 to TRBJ1-1; 11 bases map to TRBD1. Germline CDR1 and CDR2: MGHRA and YSYEKL. This CDR3 comprises 15 residues. V lost 4 bases, J lost 2 bases, and 3 bases stayed unmatched. The CDR3 nucleotides are TGCGCCAGCAGCCTTTGGACAGGGGGCAACACTGAAGCTTTCTTT. The encoded protein is CASSLWTGGNTEAFF.

V usage is TRBV7-9 and J usage is TRBJ1-1, with a weak D call TRBD1 (6 bases). Germline lookup yields CDR1 SEHNR and CDR2 FQNEAQ (reference sequence). The CDR3 is made up of 14 amino acids. The V and J ends lost 1 base and 4 bases respectively, with 10 bases between them. DNA of the CDR3: TGTGCCAGCAGCTTAGTCAGGGGCCCCACTGAAGCTTTCTTT. Protein sequence: CASSLVRGPTEAFF.

This clone was seen a few times. This chain links TRBV30 with TRBJ2-2; the match to TRBD1 covers 8 bases. The CDR3 is 14 amino acids. With V trimmed by 8 bases and J by 7 bases, 12 bases remained unmatched. The germline V gene has CDR1 GTSNPN and CDR2 SVGIG (reference sequence). The CDR3 nucleotides read TGTGCCGGCAGGGGGCTACTAGCAAGCGGGGAGCTGTTTTTT. It translates to CAGRGLLASGELFF.

The chain uses TRBV7-9 and TRBJ2-1, with TRBD2 identical over 10 bases. CDR1 SEHNR and CDR2 FQNEAQ come from the germline V gene (reference sequence). This CDR3 is 15 amino acids long. V was pared by 2 bases and J by 5 bases, with 3 bases of the junction left unmatched. DNA of the CDR3: TGTGCCAGCAGCTTATGGACTAGCGGCGACAATGAGCAGTTCTTC. Translating gives CASSLWTSGDNEQFF. Variable domain in full (rest from reference TRBV7-9 and TRBJ2-1): DTGVSQNPRHKITKRGQNVTFRCDPISEHNRLYWYRQTLGQGPEFLTYFQNEAQLEKSRLLSDRFSAERPKGSFSTLEIQRTEQGDSAMYLCASSLWTSGDNEQFFGPGTRLTVL.

The CDR3: CASSQRPSGTNTGELFF. CDR3 in DNA: TGTGCCAGCAGCCAACGCCCTAGCGGGACGAACACCGGGGAGCTGTTTTTT. The rearrangement joins TRBV4-2 to TRBJ2-2, with 9 bases matching TRBD2. Losses at the gene ends were 2 bases for V and 0 bases for J; bases not matched to a gene: 4. This CDR3 has 17 amino acids. The V gene's germline CDR1 is LGHNA and CDR2 YNFKEQ.

The rearrangement uses TRBV6-6 and TRBJ2-1; 10 bases fit TRBD2. Germline V gives CDR1 MNHNY, CDR2 SVGAGI (reference sequence). The CDR3 is 15 amino acids. With 6 bases clipped from V and 6 bases from J, the junction kept 8 bases outside the gene matches. Here the CDR3 DNA reads TGTGCCAGCAGCCCACTAGCGGGAATTTCCAATGAGCAGTTCTTC. As protein: CASSPLAGISNEQFF.

This chain links TRBV6-5 with TRBJ1-5, with no clear D. Trimming left V 0 bases short and J 7 bases short, with 10 bases between. The germline CDR1 and CDR2 sequences are MNHEY and SVGAGI. The CDR3 extends over 14 amino acids. The CDR3 is CASSYSTGRQPQHF. In DNA, the CDR3 is TGTGCCAGCAGTTACTCGACCGGGAGGCAGCCCCAGCATTTT.

This clone has just a few counts. The CDR3 reads CASSAQTGNTEAFF. For the CDR3, the DNA is TGTGCCAGCAGCGCCCAGACAGGGAACACTGAAGCTTTCTTT. V and J are TRBV9 and TRBJ1-1; possibly TRBD1 for D (6 bases). In germline, CDR1 is SGDLS, CDR2 YYNGEE. V was trimmed by 3 bases and J by 1 base, leaving 10 bases between them. The length of the CDR3 is 14 residues. Together with reference TRBV9 and TRBJ1-1, the CDR3 gives the full variable domain: DSGVTQTPKHLITATGQRVTLRCSPRSGDLSVYWYQQSLDQGLQFLIQYYNGEERAKGNILERFSAQQFPDLHSELNLSSLELGDSALYFCASSAQTGNTEAFFGQGTRLTVV.

The V call is TRBV6-1, the J call TRBJ2-5, with D hard to call. This CDR3 has 15 amino acids. Trimming cost V 0 bases and J 4 bases, with 12 bases left between them. The germline V gene has CDR1 MNHNS and CDR2 SASEGT. The CDR3, as DNA: TGTGCCAGCAGTGAAGCGGGCCAGTTTGGAGAGACCCAGTACTTC. This encodes CASSEAGQFGETQYF.

As for this clone: One end of the junction does not line up with germline, which may come from a read error. The V and J genes are TRBV14 and TRBJ1-2, with 7 bases matching TRBD1. Germline CDR1 SGHDN, CDR2 FVKESK. This CDR3 has 14 residues. The DNA for the CDR3 is TGTGCCAGCAGCCAAGCGGGACAGAACTTTGGCTACACCTTC. Translated, it gives CASSQAGQNFGYTF.

The chain uses TRBV10-3 and TRBJ1-3; no definite D call. The CDR3 consists of 12 residues. Germline V lookup: CDR1 ENHRY, CDR2 SYGVKD. Trimming stripped 0 bases from V and 8 bases from J, with 5 bases between. CDR3 nucleotide sequence: TGTGCCATCAGTGAGTCCCGAGACACCATATATTTT. Amino acid sequence: CAISESRDTIYF.

The chain employs TRBV11-2 and TRBJ2-1; D is perhaps TRBD2 (6 bases). The CDR3 has 14 residues. Germline V gene data show CDR1 as SGHAT and CDR2 as FQNNGV. V lost 5 bases, J lost 4 bases, and 12 bases lay in between. The CDR3 DNA reads as TGTGCCAGCAGCGCCGAGACTAGTTACAATGAGCAGTTCTTC. Amino acid sequence: CASSAETSYNEQFF.

J is TRBJ1-2 and V is TRBV6-7, with 8 bases aligning to TRBD1. TRBV6-7 is an ORF, and what it does is uncertain. The junction had 13 bases not matched to a gene; V was cut back by 0 bases and J by 7 bases. The CDR3 length is 17 residues. The CDR3 sequence is CASSYSRQGRKIFGYTF. In DNA form, the CDR3 reads TGTGCCAGCAGTTACTCGAGACAGGGGAGAAAAATCTTTGGCTACACCTTC.

The chain carries TRBV29-1 and TRBJ1-1, with TRBD1 as a possible D gene (5 bases). In germline, CDR1 is SQVTM, CDR2 ANQGSEA. This CDR3 contains 13 residues. Trimming took 4 bases from V and 1 from J, leaving 10 bases between them. The CDR3 DNA sequence: TGCAGCGTTGTTCGGGACTGGAACACTGAAGCTTTCTTT. Translating it yields CSVVRDWNTEAFF.

The V gene is TRBV30, the J gene TRBJ2-3; either TRBD1 or TRBD2 may fit D (5 bases each). CDR3 length: 12 amino acids. V lost 5 bases and J lost 3, with 9 bases in between. Germline assignment: CDR1 GTSNPN and CDR2 SVGIG (reference sequence). For the CDR3, the DNA is TGTGCCTGGGGGGACGATACAGATACGCAGTATTTT. It translates to CAWGDDTDTQYF.

The chain is built from TRBV6-1 and TRBJ2-7; D may match TRBD1 or TRBD2 (6 bases each). Germline V gene lookup returns CDR1 MNHNS and CDR2 SASEGT. This CDR3 is built from 15 residues. V gave up 1 base and J gave up 5 bases, with 15 bases separating them. CDR3 amino acids: CASSEVEGVGDEQYF. CDR3 sequence (DNA): TGTGCCAGCAGTGAAGTGGAGGGGGTCGGGGACGAGCAGTACTTC.

The chain carries TRBV6-6 and TRBJ2-5, with 11 nucleotides matching TRBD2. CDR1 is MNHNY and CDR2 is SVGAGI in the germline V gene (reference sequence). The V gene end was trimmed by 6 bases and the J gene end by 2 bases; junction bases not matched to a gene: 8. This CDR3 has 16 residues. The CDR3 region has the DNA TGTGCCAGCAGACCTCACTTAGCGGGAGGGCAAGAGACCCAGTACTTC. This sequence encodes CASRPHLAGGQETQYF.

The V gene is TRBV7-9, the J gene TRBJ2-6, with D tentatively TRBD1 (5 bases). The CDR3 runs 13 residues. Per the germline V gene, CDR1 is SEHNR and CDR2 is FQNEAQ (reference sequence). V was clipped by 6 bases and J by 3 bases, with 6 bases between them. The CDR3 region has the DNA TGTGCCAGCAGGGGGCTTGGGGCCAACGTCCTGACTTTC. It codes for CASRGLGANVLTF.

The chain recombines TRBV15 with TRBJ1-2; no firm D call. Looked up from germline, CDR1 is LNHNV and CDR2 is YYDKDF (reference sequence). The CDR3 has 13 residues. V was trimmed by 3 bases and J by 11 bases, leaving 16 bases between them. The CDR3 loop is CATSSLRVFGYTF. Here the CDR3 DNA reads TGTGCCACCAGCAGCCTGAGGGTTTTCGGTTACACCTTC.

The rearrangement uses TRBV6-1 and TRBJ2-5; D is possibly TRBD1 or TRBD2 (6 bases each). Trimming took 3 bases from V and 1 from J, leaving 12 bases between them. The CDR3 has 15 amino acids. Germline loops: CDR1 MNHNS, CDR2 SASEGT. Here the CDR3 reads CASSDVRGLQETQYF. CDR3 in DNA: TGTGCCAGCAGTGATGTCAGGGGACTCCAAGAGACCCAGTACTTC.

The chain carries TRBV5-6 and TRBJ1-2; 8 bases line up with TRBD1. CDR1 is SGHDT, CDR2 YYEEEE, per germline. The CDR3 is made up of 14 amino acids. V shed 0 bases and J 5 bases; nucleotides not matched to a gene: 3. The CDR3 coding sequence is TGTGCCAGCAGCTTGGGACAGGGGCCTTATGGCTACACCTTC. Protein product: CASSLGQGPYGYTF. The full variable domain, its missing parts supplied by reference TRBV5-6 and TRBJ1-2, is DAGVTQSPTHLIKTRGQQVTLRCSPKSGHDTVSWYQQALGQGPQFIFQYYEEEERQRGNFPDRFSGHQFPNYSSELNVNALLLGDSALYLCASSLGQGPYGYTFGSGTRLTVV.

This chain links TRBV30 with TRBJ2-3, with D perhaps TRBD2 (6 bases). Trimming left V 2 bases short and J 6 bases short, with 12 bases between. This CDR3 is 13 amino acids long. Germline CDR1 is GTSNPN and CDR2 is SVGIG (reference sequence). The CDR3: CAWSWLALDTQYF. CDR3 in DNA: TGTGCCTGGAGTTGGCTAGCGCTCGATACGCAGTATTTT.

Here the CDR3 reads CASSFSDRAETQYF. DNA of the CDR3: TGTGCCAGCAGCTTTTCCGACAGGGCAGAGACCCAGTACTTC. The chain couples TRBV7-9 to TRBJ2-5, with TRBD1 identical over 7 bases. Germline V gene lookup returns CDR1 SEHNR and CDR2 FQNEAQ (reference sequence). The ends lost 3 bases at V and 4 bases at J; junction bases unmatched: 5. The CDR3 sequence is 14 residues long.

This clone appeared a single time. The V call is TRBV12-5, the J call TRBJ1-1; TRBD1 is a possible D gene (5 bases). The CDR3 is 11 residues long. CDR1 is LGHNT, CDR2 FRNRAP, per germline. V was trimmed by 5 bases and J by 8 bases, leaving 9 bases between them. The CDR3 protein is CASGNNREAFF. The CDR3 DNA is TGTGCTAGTGGTAATAACAGGGAAGCTTTCTTT.

The gene calls are TRBV29-1 and TRBJ2-5; TRBD1 matches 8 bases. The CDR3 runs to 14 residues. Germline V gene data show CDR1 as SQVTM and CDR2 as ANQGSEA. Trimming removed 3 bases from V and 1 base from J; junction bases left unmatched: 4. The CDR3 spells CSVDPTGVQETQYF. The DNA for the CDR3 is TGCAGCGTTGACCCGACAGGGGTCCAAGAGACCCAGTACTTC.

The V call is TRBV10-3, the J call TRBJ2-1; 7 positions agree with TRBD2. Losses at the gene ends were 8 bases for V and 5 bases for J; bases not matched to a gene: 9. The CDR3 has 14 residues. Looked up from germline, CDR1 is ENHRY and CDR2 is SYGVKD. Written as DNA, the CDR3 is TGTGCCATCGGTGCGGGGGTTCTGGACAATGAGCAGTTCTTC. Translation gives CAIGAGVLDNEQFF.

The chain has TRBV6-6 and TRBJ2-1; 7 bases line up with TRBD1. The germline CDR1 and CDR2 sequences are MNHNY and SVGAGI (reference sequence). The CDR3 extends over 14 amino acids. With V trimmed by 8 bases and J by 6 bases, 10 bases remained unmatched. The CDR3 loop reads CASGAWDRPNEQFF. For the CDR3, the DNA is TGTGCCAGCGGGGCCTGGGACAGACCCAATGAGCAGTTCTTC.

This chain joins TRBV7-8 and TRBJ2-1; D is undetermined. Germline-derived CDR1 and CDR2 are SGHVS and FQNEAQ. Trimming stripped 2 bases from V and 3 bases from J, with 5 bases between. The CDR3 extends over 13 amino acids. This CDR3 reads CASSLRVYNEQFF. CDR3 nucleotides: TGTGCCAGCAGCTTACGGGTCTACAATGAGCAGTTCTTC.

The V and J genes are TRBV6-5 and TRBJ1-1; 10 bases map to TRBD1. V lost 5 bases to trimming and J lost 6 bases; unmatched junction nucleotides: 9. CDR3 size: 15 residues. Germline CDR1 MNHEY, CDR2 SVGAGI. The CDR3 protein is CASSTGQGHGAEAFF. CDR3 bases: TGTGCCAGCAGTACGGGACAGGGGCATGGCGCTGAAGCTTTCTTT.